This T cell receptor (beta chain) was captured by sequencing in a study of T cells in Graves' hyperthyroidism and ophthalmopathy. Overall study context: The authors collected peripheral blood at initial diagnosis, before any treatment.

Hyperthyroidism had been newly diagnosed in patients aged 18 to 65, and its duration was under 2 months. This clonotype was observed at least ten times. Its antigen remains unidentified. Study results and limitations: Among clonotypes expanded in thyroid above 0.001, most were also found in blood.

This CDR3 is 15 amino acids long. V was clipped by 7 bases and J by 8 bases; unmatched bases: 12. Germline values: CDR1 LNHDA, CDR2 SQIVND (reference sequence). RNA transcripts yielded amplified TCR beta CDR3 regions. Initially, a first-round RT-PCR of the TCR CDR3 employed the HTBI primer set. TCRdb passed the multiplex PCR reads through MiXCR, listing each CDR3 protein once. The data show around 720,000 distinct CDR3 sequences, with over 35% seen just once and around 29% held by the top ten. The sequenced sample consisted of blood. The chain has TRBV19 and TRBJ2-2; TRBD1 aligns across 8 bases. The clonotype comes from a woman aged 40-49 years with Graves' hyperthyroidism. The CDR3 protein is CASNDRGRSFGELFF. The CDR3 nucleotides read TGTGCCAGTAACGACAGGGGCCGATCTTTTGGGGAGCTGTTTTTT.